This paragraph reports one T cell receptor (beta chain). The antigen is not known. The entry originates in a study of cytomegalovirus exposure and HLA in healthy donors. Study results and caveats: Among TCR beta chains, those listed as cytomegalovirus-associated numbered under 200. Rarity held for most TCR sequences, but there were some public TCRs that occurred in many donors.

Sequencing used immunoSEQ multiplex PCR; TCRdb keeps in-frame clones, though not all of them. The table shows some 150,000 clones, with approximately 90% occurring only once. Sequenced input: PBMCs. The TCR comes from a man aged 18 to 29 in good health and CMV-seropositive.

CDR3 nucleotides: TGTGCCTGGAGTGTTGGACAGGGCCACATCCCTGGGGCCAACGTCCTGACTTTC. Its translation: CAWSVGQGHIPGANVLTF. V usage is TRBV30 and J usage is TRBJ2-6; 8 positions agree with TRBD1. The CDR3 sequence is 18 residues long. Germline V gene lookup returns CDR1 GTSNPN and CDR2 SVGIG (reference sequence). Losses at the gene ends were 0 bases for V and 2 bases for J; bases not matched to a gene: 9.